These 28 T cell receptor beta chains originate from one sample sequenced in a study of T cells in Graves' hyperthyroidism and ophthalmopathy. The CDR3 regions of TCR beta were amplified from RNA transcripts. The TCR CDR3 first-round RT-PCR relied on the HTBI primer set. Using its own MiXCR run on the multiplex PCR reads, TCRdb lists one record per CDR3 protein. The profile shows about 700,000 distinct CDR3 sequences, roughly 46% of them singletons. The sequenced sample consisted of peripheral blood or thyroid tissue (not recorded which). These receptors were taken from an adult man with Graves' disease, either hyperthyroidism or ophthalmopathy (not recorded which).

The chain has TRBV20-1 and TRBJ2-5; D is ambiguous. Trimming removed 3 bases from V and 4 bases from J, with 12 bases in between. The germline V gene encodes CDR1 DFQATT and CDR2 SNEGSKA (reference sequence). The CDR3 contains 13 residues. Here the CDR3 DNA reads TGCAGTGCTAGTGTTGATAGGCGAGAGACCCAGTACTTC. Protein sequence: CSASVDRRETQYF.

V and J are TRBV9 and TRBJ2-3; D is possibly TRBD2 (6 bases). V was shortened by 3 bases and J by 5 bases, with 10 bases between the two germline ends. CDR1 is SGDLS, CDR2 YYNGEE, per germline. This CDR3 contains 13 residues. CDR3 region: CASSAHGGDTQYF. Here the CDR3 DNA reads TGTGCCAGCAGCGCGCACGGGGGAGATACGCAGTATTTT.

V and J are TRBV15 and TRBJ2-3, with 14 bases identical to TRBD2. The CDR3 covers 17 residues. Germline V lookup: CDR1 LNHNV, CDR2 YYDKDF (reference sequence). Germline trimming cut 1 base from V and 4 bases from J; bases unmatched to any gene: 4. CDR3 in amino acids: CATSRGPGLAGADTQYF. The CDR3 DNA reads TGTGCCACCAGCAGAGGACCGGGACTAGCGGGAGCAGATACGCAGTATTTT.

In this sample, this clonotype turned up many times. This chain uses TRBV20-1 with TRBJ1-6, with D perhaps matching TRBD1 (6 bases). Germline CDR1 reads DFQATT; CDR2 reads SNEGSKA (reference sequence). Deletions cut 5 bases from V and 9 bases from J, with 11 bases between. The CDR3 is 12 residues long. The CDR3 nucleotides are TGCAGTGCTGTGAAAGGGGGTTCACCCCTCCACTTT. Protein sequence: CSAVKGGSPLHF.

As concerns this clonotype: A clone one base away is much larger, so this may be a read error. The chain combines TRBV29-1 with TRBJ1-2; perhaps TRBD1 as D (6 bases). The length of the CDR3 is 13 residues. V lost 5 bases and J lost 5, with 15 bases in between. Germline V gene lookup returns CDR1 SQVTM and CDR2 ANQGSEA. CDR3 in amino acids: CSVSAGAEYGYTF. The CDR3 DNA is TGCAGCGTTTCGGCGGGGGCGGAATATGGCTACACCTTC.

The rearrangement uses TRBV15 and TRBJ1-3, with 9 bases lining up with TRBD1. The CDR3 consists of 18 residues. Germline CDR1 is LNHNV and CDR2 is YYDKDF (reference sequence). Germline trimming cut 0 bases from V and 0 bases from J; bases unmatched to any gene: 6. CDR3 in amino acids: CATSRDPGQGISGNTIYF. CDR3 in DNA: TGTGCCACCAGCAGAGATCCGGGACAGGGTATCTCTGGAAACACCATATATTTT. Looking up the rest from reference TRBV15 and TRBJ1-3 gives the full variable domain: DAMVIQNPRYQVTQFGKPVTLSCSQTLNHNVMYWYQQKSSQAPKLLFHYYDKDFNNEADTPDNFQSRRPNTSFCFLDIRSPGLGDTAMYLCATSRDPGQGISGNTIYFGEGSWLTVV.

The chain carries TRBV7-9 and TRBJ1-1; possibly TRBD1 for D (5 bases). The germline V and J ends were trimmed by 4 bases and 1 base, with 13 bases remaining between them. In germline, CDR1 is SEHNR, CDR2 FQNEAQ (reference sequence). The CDR3 is made up of 15 amino acids. The CDR3 DNA is TGTGCCAGCAGCTACGCGGACCAGGGGAACACTGAAGCTTTCTTT. Residues: CASSYADQGNTEAFF. The complete variable domain, with remaining parts taken from reference TRBV7-9 and TRBJ1-1, reads DTGVSQNPRHKITKRGQNVTFRCDPISEHNRLYWYRQTLGQGPEFLTYFQNEAQLEKSRLLSDRFSAERPKGSFSTLEIQRTEQGDSAMYLCASSYADQGNTEAFFGQGTRLTVV.

With respect to this clonotype: The junction does not match germline at one end; this may be a read error. The V and J genes are TRBV10-1 and TRBJ1-4; maybe TRBD1 (5 bases). This CDR3 has 16 residues. CDR1 WNHNN and CDR2 SYGVQD come from the germline V gene (reference sequence). CDR3 DNA sequence: TGTGCCAGCAGTTACCCAGGGTCCGCAACTAATGAAAAACTGTTTTTT. This encodes CASSYPGSATNEKLFF.

The chain is built from TRBV10-2 and TRBJ1-1; D gene unclear. The CDR3 length is 14 residues. Germline lookup yields CDR1 WSHSY and CDR2 SAAADI. Trimming removed 4 bases from V and 2 bases from J, with 11 bases in between. CDR3 amino acids: CASSVAAVNTEAFF. DNA of the CDR3: TGCGCCAGCAGTGTCGCCGCCGTAAACACTGAAGCTTTCTTT.

The sample holds a few counts of this clonotype. CDR3 loop: CSARDRNSNQPQHF. The CDR3 nucleotides are TGCAGTGCTAGGGACAGAAATAGCAATCAGCCCCAGCATTTT. The rearrangement links TRBV20-1 to TRBJ1-5; D is perhaps TRBD1 (6 bases). Looked up from germline, CDR1 is DFQATT and CDR2 is SNEGSKA (reference sequence). The V end lost 3 bases, the J end lost 0 bases, and 9 bases lay between the germline ends. The CDR3 consists of 14 residues.

This clonotype was observed many times. The chain couples TRBV15 to TRBJ1-5; possible D gene TRBD1, 6 bases. The V and J ends lost 0 bases and 6 bases respectively, with 12 bases between them. This CDR3 region has 15 residues. Germline V gene sequence: CDR1 LNHNV, CDR2 YYDKDF (reference sequence). Here the CDR3 DNA reads TGTGCCACCAGCAGAGAACAGGGTTATGGTCAGCCCCAGCATTTT. Translation: CATSREQGYGQPQHF.

The chain uses TRBV24-1 and TRBJ1-2; 7 bases agree with TRBD1. Germline CDR1 KGHDR, CDR2 SFDVKD. V was clipped by 3 bases and J by 5 bases; unmatched bases: 8. CDR3 length equals 15 residues. CDR3 sequence (DNA): TGTGCCACCAGTGATCCTACAGGGGCCCTATATGGCTACACCTTC. Its protein product is CATSDPTGALYGYTF.

This clonotype was detected a few times. The chain combines TRBV5-1 with TRBJ1-2, with a weak D call TRBD1 (6 bases). V was shortened by 4 bases and J by 7 bases, with 17 bases between the two germline ends. The CDR3 is 14 amino acids. CDR1 and CDR2 (germline): SGHRS, YFSETQ. CDR3 loop: CASSPGDTGSGYTF. The CDR3 DNA reads TGCGCCAGCAGCCCCGGGGACACTGGAAGTGGCTACACCTTC.

The chain employs TRBV5-1 and TRBJ2-7; D is undetermined. This CDR3 comprises 15 residues. The V end was cut by 1 base, the J end by 0 bases, with 11 bases between. Germline CDR1 and CDR2: SGHRS and YFSETQ. The DNA of the CDR3 is TGCGCCAGCAGCTTGCAACCGGAAAGCTCCTACGAGCAGTACTTC. This sequence encodes CASSLQPESSYEQYF.

A remark on this clonotype: Since a much larger clone is just one base distant, this may be a read error. V gene TRBV7-6 combines with J gene TRBJ1-1; 9 bases match TRBD1. The CDR3 extends over 16 amino acids. Trimming at V came to 5 bases and at J to 4 bases, leaving 11 bases not matched to a gene. The germline gives CDR1 SGHVS, CDR2 FNYEAQ. CDR3 loop: CASSPRDRELGTEAFF. The CDR3 DNA reads as TGTGCCAGCAGCCCCCGGGACAGGGAATTGGGCACTGAAGCTTTCTTT.

The table lists this clonotype with a few counts. J is TRBJ2-7 and V is TRBV19; D is unclear. Germline CDR1 and CDR2: LNHDA and SQIVND (reference sequence). V was trimmed by 4 bases and J by 0 bases, leaving 7 bases between them. This CDR3 is 13 amino acids long. CDR3 nucleotides: TGTGCCAGTAGTAAAACAGACTCCTACGAGCAGTACTTC. This sequence encodes CASSKTDSYEQYF.

On this clonotype itself: At one of its ends the junction is not consistent with the germline gene, which may arise from a read error. This chain connects TRBV7-9 to TRBJ2-7; 9 bases map to TRBD1. CDR1 is SEHNR, CDR2 FQNEAQ, per germline (reference sequence). This CDR3 has 19 amino acids. CDR3 in DNA: TGTGCCAGCAGCTTAGAGGGGACAGGGATCCAAGTGCAGTCCTACGGGCAGTACTTC. It translates to CASSLEGTGIQVQSYGQYF.

This clonotype has only a few counts. CDR3 sequence (DNA): TGTGCCAGCAGCCAAGATGGGGCCGGGGAGACCCAGTACTTC. It codes for CASSQDGAGETQYF. The chain combines TRBV7-2 with TRBJ2-5, with D perhaps TRBD1 (5 bases). The ends were cut back, 5 bases at V and 5 bases at J, with 15 bases in the middle. Germline V gene data show CDR1 as SGHTA and CDR2 as FQGNSA. CDR3 size: 14 residues.

The rearrangement links TRBV10-3 to TRBJ1-5, with D maybe TRBD1 (6 bases). The germline V gene has CDR1 ENHRY and CDR2 SYGVKD. The CDR3 is 13 residues long. The CDR3 region is CAAWTVGNQPQHF. CDR3 nucleotides: TGTGCGGCATGGACAGTGGGAAATCAGCCCCAGCATTTT.

J is TRBJ1-2 and V is TRBV6-6; no firm D call. The V gene's germline CDR1 is MNHNY and CDR2 SVGAGI (reference sequence). The CDR3 is 12 residues long. Trimming pared 8 bases from V and 7 bases from J, leaving 14 bases between. CDR3 sequence reads: CASQVPFGGYTF. Here the CDR3 DNA reads TGTGCCAGCCAGGTTCCTTTCGGTGGCTACACCTTC.

Concerning this clonotype: One end of the junction is discordant with germline, which a read error may explain. The rearrangement uses TRBV7-9 and TRBJ2-5; TRBD1 might be the D (5 bases). Germline loops: CDR1 SEHNR, CDR2 FQNEAQ (reference sequence). The length of the CDR3 is 13 residues. The CDR3 protein is CASSLSRDETQYF. DNA for the CDR3: TGCGCCAGCAGCTTGAGCAGGGATGAGACCCAGTACTTC.

The chain links TRBV10-3 to TRBJ1-1; weak D call: TRBD1 (5 bases). The CDR3 length is 13 residues. Germline assignment: CDR1 ENHRY and CDR2 SYGVKD. V lost 6 bases to trimming and J lost 7 bases, with 15 bases between them. The CDR3 DNA sequence: TGTGCCATCAGGGGACCAACACTGAATGAAGCTTTCTTT. Amino acid sequence: CAIRGPTLNEAFF.

V is TRBV10-3 and J is TRBJ2-2, with no clear D. Germline values: CDR1 ENHRY, CDR2 SYGVKD. V gave up 7 bases and J gave up 4 bases, with 7 bases separating them. CDR3 size: 12 residues. CDR3 loop: CAITKPTGELFF. Here the CDR3 DNA reads TGTGCCATCACCAAACCCACCGGGGAGCTGTTTTTT.

Only a few counts were recorded for this clonotype. The rearrangement links TRBV27 to TRBJ1-2; TRBD1 agrees at 10 bases. V shed 4 bases, J shed 5 bases, and the junction held 1 base outside the gene matches. The CDR3 is 13 amino acids. Germline values: CDR1 MNHEY, CDR2 SMNVEV (reference sequence). Here the CDR3 reads CASSWTGGYGYTF. CDR3 DNA sequence: TGTGCCAGCAGTTGGACAGGGGGTTATGGCTACACCTTC.

About this clonotype itself: One end of the junction varies from germline; a read error may be responsible. This chain links TRBV5-5 with TRBJ1-4, with 7 bases lining up with TRBD1. The CDR3 is 16 amino acids. Germline CDR1 is SGHKS and CDR2 is YYEKEE (reference sequence). CDR3 nucleotide sequence: TGCGCCAGCAGCTTCGGACAGGACTCAACTAATGAAAAACTGTTTTTT. This sequence encodes CASSFGQDSTNEKLFF.

The chain uses TRBV5-6 and TRBJ2-7; D gene unclear. Germline V lookup: CDR1 SGHDT, CDR2 YYEEEE. The CDR3 has 15 residues. V was clipped by 0 bases and J by 0 bases, with 10 bases between them. DNA for the CDR3: TGTGCCAGCAGCTTGGGCACCCTCCCCTCCTACGAGCAGTACTTC. Its protein is CASSLGTLPSYEQYF.

The chain employs TRBV15 and TRBJ2-7; D not certain. In germline, CDR1 is LNHNV, CDR2 YYDKDF (reference sequence). V was pared by 3 bases and J by 5 bases, with 11 bases between. This CDR3 comprises 13 residues. The CDR3 DNA is TGTGCCACCAGCAGCCGGAATCTCAACGAGCAGTACTTC. Translation: CATSSRNLNEQYF.

There are a few counts of this clonotype. This chain links TRBV25-1 with TRBJ1-2, with D maybe TRBD1 (6 bases). This CDR3 has 13 amino acids. CDR1 is MGHDK and CDR2 is SYGVNS in the germline V gene. V lost 11 bases and J lost 5, with 18 bases in between. CDR3 region: CARGGGTSYGYTF. The CDR3 DNA reads TGTGCCCGAGGAGGGGGGACTAGTTATGGCTACACCTTC.